This T cell receptor beta chain is drawn from a study of a mutant IDH1 vaccine in newly diagnosed glioma. Background on the study: Most had both radiotherapy and temozolomide beforehand; others had only one.

Time point meaning: baseline, week 1 (first vaccination visit). As for treatment: pre-vaccination baseline after standard-of-care therapy. Newly diagnosed WHO grade 3 or 4 IDH1-mutant, ATRX-lost astrocytomas were identified in the donors. Assay used: immunoSEQ multiplex PCR; TCRdb lists only in-frame clones, some missing. The sample contains about 16,000 clones, around 95% of which appear only once. The CDR3 has 17 residues. Germline values: CDR1 SEHNR, CDR2 FQNEAQ (reference sequence). V was pared by 5 bases and J by 3 bases, with 22 bases between. The specimen comprised peripheral blood mononuclear cells (PBMCs), sampled from a glioma patient treated with radiotherapy, temozolomide or both. The chain uses TRBV7-9 and TRBJ2-5; TRBD2 is a possible D gene (6 bases). The TCR was taken from a young woman with glioma. Some clones in this sample may be carry-over from other donors' samples. The CDR3 bases are TGTGCCAGCAGCCATCAAACCTGGTGGGAGCGGGAAGAGACCCAGTACTTC. As protein: CASSHQTWWEREETQYF.